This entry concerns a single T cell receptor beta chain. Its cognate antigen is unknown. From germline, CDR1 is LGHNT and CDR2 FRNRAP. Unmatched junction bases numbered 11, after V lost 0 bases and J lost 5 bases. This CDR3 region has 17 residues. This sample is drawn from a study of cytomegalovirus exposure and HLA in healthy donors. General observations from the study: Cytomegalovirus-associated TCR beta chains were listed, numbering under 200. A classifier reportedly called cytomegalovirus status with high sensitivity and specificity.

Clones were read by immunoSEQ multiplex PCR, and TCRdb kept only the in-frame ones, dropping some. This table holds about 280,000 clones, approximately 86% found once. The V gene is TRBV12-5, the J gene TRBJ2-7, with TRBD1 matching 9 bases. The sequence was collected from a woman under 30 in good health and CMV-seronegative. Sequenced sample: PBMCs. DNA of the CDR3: TGTGCTAGTGGTTTGGTCCTGGGACAGGGCGCGGTGCACGAGCAGTACTTC. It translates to CASGLVLGQGAVHEQYF.